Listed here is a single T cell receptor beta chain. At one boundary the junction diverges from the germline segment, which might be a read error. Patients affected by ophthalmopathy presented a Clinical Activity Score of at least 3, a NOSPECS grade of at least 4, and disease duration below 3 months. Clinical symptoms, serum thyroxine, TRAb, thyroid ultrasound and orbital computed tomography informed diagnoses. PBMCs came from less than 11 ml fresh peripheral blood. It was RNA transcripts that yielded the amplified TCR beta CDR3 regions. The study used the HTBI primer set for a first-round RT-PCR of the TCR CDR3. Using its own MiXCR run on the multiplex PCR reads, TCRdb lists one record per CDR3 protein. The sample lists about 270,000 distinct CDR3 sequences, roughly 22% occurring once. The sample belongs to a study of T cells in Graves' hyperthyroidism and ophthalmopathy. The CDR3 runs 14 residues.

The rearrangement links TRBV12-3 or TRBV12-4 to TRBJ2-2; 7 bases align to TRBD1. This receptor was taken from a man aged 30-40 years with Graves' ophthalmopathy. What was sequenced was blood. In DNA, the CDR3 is TGTGCCAGCAGGGGACAGAAAAACACCTGGGAGCTGTTTTTT. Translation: CASRGQKNTWELFF.